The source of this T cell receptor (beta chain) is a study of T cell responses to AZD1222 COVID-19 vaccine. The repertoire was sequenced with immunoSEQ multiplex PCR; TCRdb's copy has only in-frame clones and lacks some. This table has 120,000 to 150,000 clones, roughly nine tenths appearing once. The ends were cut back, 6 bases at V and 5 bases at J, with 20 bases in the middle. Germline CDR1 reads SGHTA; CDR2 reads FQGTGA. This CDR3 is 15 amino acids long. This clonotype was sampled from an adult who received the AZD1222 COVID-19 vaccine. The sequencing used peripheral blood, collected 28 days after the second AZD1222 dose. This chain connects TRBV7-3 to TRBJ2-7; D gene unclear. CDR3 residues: CASSPAAPTGNEQYF. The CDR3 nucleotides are TGTGCCAGCAGTCCCGCCGCCCCCACGGGCAACGAGCAGTACTTC.